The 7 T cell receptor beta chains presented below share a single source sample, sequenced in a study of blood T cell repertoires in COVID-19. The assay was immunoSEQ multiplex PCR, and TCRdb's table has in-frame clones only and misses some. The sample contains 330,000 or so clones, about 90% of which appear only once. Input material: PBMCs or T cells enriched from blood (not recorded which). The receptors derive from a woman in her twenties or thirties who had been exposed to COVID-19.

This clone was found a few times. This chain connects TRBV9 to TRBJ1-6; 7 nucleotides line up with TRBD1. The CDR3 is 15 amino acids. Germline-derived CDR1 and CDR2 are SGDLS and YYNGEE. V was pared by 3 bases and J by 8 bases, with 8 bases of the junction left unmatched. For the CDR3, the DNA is TGTGCCAGCAGCGAGGAGACAGGGAGCCATTCACCCCTCCACTTT. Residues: CASSEETGSHSPLHF.

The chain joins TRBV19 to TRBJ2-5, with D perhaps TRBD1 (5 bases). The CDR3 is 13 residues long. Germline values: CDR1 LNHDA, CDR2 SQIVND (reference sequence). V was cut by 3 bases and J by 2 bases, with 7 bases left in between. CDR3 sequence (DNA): TGTGCCAGTAGTATGAGACAGCAAGAGACCCAGTACTTC. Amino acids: CASSMRQQETQYF.

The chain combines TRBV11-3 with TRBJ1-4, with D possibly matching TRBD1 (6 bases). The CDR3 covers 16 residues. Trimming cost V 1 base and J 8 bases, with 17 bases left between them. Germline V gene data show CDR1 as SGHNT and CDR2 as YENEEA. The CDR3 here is CASSLGVGGLGEKLFF. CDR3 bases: TGTGCCAGCAGCTTAGGAGTGGGGGGGCTGGGGGAAAAACTGTTTTTT.

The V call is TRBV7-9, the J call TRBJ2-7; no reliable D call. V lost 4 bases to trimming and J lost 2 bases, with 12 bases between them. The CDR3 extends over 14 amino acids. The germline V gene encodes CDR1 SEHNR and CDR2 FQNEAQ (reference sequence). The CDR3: CASSSYSFAYEQYF. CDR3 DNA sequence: TGTGCCAGCAGCTCCTACTCATTCGCCTACGAGCAGTACTTC.

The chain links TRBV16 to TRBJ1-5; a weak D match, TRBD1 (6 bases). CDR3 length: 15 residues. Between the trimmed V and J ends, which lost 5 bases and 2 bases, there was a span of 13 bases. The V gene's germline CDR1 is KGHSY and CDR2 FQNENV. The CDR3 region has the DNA TGTGCCAGCAGCGTACAGGGAAATGGCAATCAGCCCCAGCATTTT. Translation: CASSVQGNGNQPQHF.

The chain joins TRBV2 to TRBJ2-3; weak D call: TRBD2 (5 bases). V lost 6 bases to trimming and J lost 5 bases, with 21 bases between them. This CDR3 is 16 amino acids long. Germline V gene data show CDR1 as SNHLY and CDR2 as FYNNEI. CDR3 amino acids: CASRAGSPVLLDTQYF. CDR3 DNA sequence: TGTGCCAGCAGGGCGGGCTCCCCGGTCCTACTAGATACGCAGTATTTT.

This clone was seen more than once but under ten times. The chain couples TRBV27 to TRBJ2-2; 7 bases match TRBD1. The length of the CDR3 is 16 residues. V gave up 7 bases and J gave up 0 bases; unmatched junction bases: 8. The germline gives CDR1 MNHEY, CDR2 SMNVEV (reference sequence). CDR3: CASNLQGYANTGELFF. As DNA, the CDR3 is TGTGCCAGCAATCTACAGGGGTACGCGAACACCGGGGAGCTGTTTTTT.